This T cell receptor beta chain was captured by sequencing in a study of early T cells in non-severe SARS-CoV-2 infection. Study overall: Alpha and beta chains were unpaired, from unsorted whole-blood bulk RNA.

This clonotype was counted between two and nine times. What it binds is unknown. Each cDNA molecule carried a unique molecular identifier. TCRdb re-called the 5' RACE reads through MiXCR, storing one row per CDR3 protein. There are roughly 70,000 distinct CDR3 sequences in the sample; more than 15% occur only once, and 7.5% to 10% lies in the top ten. V dropped 7 bases and J dropped 5; count of bases not matched to a gene: 7. CDR3 length equals 14 residues. CDR1 and CDR2 (germline): MNHEY, SVGEGT. Whole-study findings and limits: Matches to VDJdb favored anti-spike CD8 responses and missed private and CD4 specificities.

This TCR was recovered from an adult who was a healthcare worker with PCR-confirmed SARS-CoV-2 infection or an uninfected control (not recorded which). The material was whole blood, obtained at baseline. V usage is TRBV6-2 or TRBV6-3 and J usage is TRBJ2-1; 8 bases align to TRBD2. CDR3 region: CASTTSGRDNEQFF. In DNA, the CDR3 is TGTGCCAGCACTACCAGCGGGAGAGACAATGAGCAGTTCTTC.